These 16 T cell receptor beta chains were sequenced from one sample in a study of blood T cell repertoires in COVID-19. The method was immunoSEQ multiplex PCR; TCRdb's version includes in-frame clones alone and lacks a portion of them. The sample holds roughly 47,000 clones, roughly 87% seen once. Sequenced material: peripheral blood. Receptor source: a man in his 70s with active COVID-19.

The genes are TRBV12-3 or TRBV12-4 and TRBJ2-7; D ambiguous. The V and J ends lost 3 bases and 7 bases respectively, with 7 bases between them. The CDR3 sequence is 11 residues long. CDR3 sequence (DNA): TGTGCCAGCAGTTTCCTTCGGGAGCAGTACTTC. Translating it yields CASSFLREQYF.

V gene TRBV29-1 combines with J gene TRBJ2-3; 7 nucleotides line up with TRBD2. The trim removed 4 bases at V and 4 bases at J, leaving 5 bases unmatched. This CDR3 is 13 amino acids long. Germline V gene data show CDR1 as SQVTM and CDR2 as ANQGSEA. The CDR3 protein is CSVGGGGADTQYF. The CDR3 bases are TGCAGCGTTGGGGGCGGGGGTGCAGATACGCAGTATTTT.

This clone was picked up a small number of times. This chain joins TRBV6-1 and TRBJ2-7; unclear D gene. The V end was cut by 3 bases, the J end by 2 bases, with 8 bases between. Germline-derived CDR1 and CDR2 are MNHNS and SASEGT. The CDR3 length is 13 residues. The CDR3 here is CASSEGVPYEQYF. CDR3 DNA: TGTGCCAGCAGTGAGGGCGTCCCCTACGAGCAGTACTTC.

CDR3 region: CASSFSPGRWTQYF. The DNA for the CDR3 is TGTGCCAGCAGTTTCTCCCCGGGTCGTTGGACCCAGTACTTC. The V gene is TRBV28, the J gene TRBJ2-5; D is unclear. V lost 3 bases to trimming and J lost 7 bases, with 15 bases between them. Per germline, CDR1 MDHEN and CDR2 SYDVKM. CDR3 size: 14 residues. The whole variable domain, remainder taken from reference TRBV28 and TRBJ2-5, is DVKVTQSSRYLVKRTGEKVFLECVQDMDHENMFWYRQDPGLGLRLIYFSYDVKMKEKGDIPEGYSVSREKKERFSLILESASTNQTSMYLCASSFSPGRWTQYFGPGTRLLVL.

V is TRBV15 and J is TRBJ2-3, with D possibly being TRBD2 (5 bases). Germline CDR1 LNHNV, CDR2 YYDKDF (reference sequence). This CDR3 has 15 amino acids. V was cut by 0 bases and J by 7 bases, with 14 bases left in between. In nucleotides, the CDR3 is TGTGCCACCAGCAGAGAGCGCCGGGGAGAACATACGCAGTATTTT. Translating gives CATSRERRGEHTQYF.

J is TRBJ1-1 and V is TRBV6-6; D may be TRBD1 (5 bases). Trimming removed 6 bases from V and 4 bases from J, with 15 bases in between. The CDR3 contains 14 residues. CDR1 and CDR2 (germline): MNHNY, SVGAGI (reference sequence). DNA for the CDR3: TGTGCCAGCAGGGACAAGGACGCACCCACTGAAGCTTTCTTT. Its translation is CASRDKDAPTEAFF.

The rearrangement links TRBV27 to TRBJ2-7, with TRBD1 matching 7 bases. This CDR3 contains 13 residues. CDR1 is MNHEY and CDR2 is SMNVEV in the germline V gene (reference sequence). V lost 4 bases to trimming and J lost 2 bases; unmatched junction nucleotides: 2. The CDR3 DNA follows: TGTGCCAGCAGTTCACAGGGGCCCTACGAGCAGTACTTC. This encodes CASSSQGPYEQYF.

The rearrangement uses TRBV7-9 and TRBJ2-7, with D possibly matching TRBD1 (6 bases). Trimming cost V 6 bases and J 7 bases, with 22 bases left between them. The germline CDR1 and CDR2 sequences are SEHNR and FQNEAQ (reference sequence). CDR3 length: 15 residues. In DNA, the CDR3 is TGTGCCAGCAGTCCCAGCTTGACAGGTGGAGGAGAGCAGTACTTC. Its protein product is CASSPSLTGGGEQYF.

V is TRBV6-5 and J is TRBJ2-1; a weak D match, TRBD2 (7 bases). V was pared by 8 bases and J by 0 bases, with 14 bases between. The CDR3 totals 15 residues. The germline CDR1 and CDR2 sequences are MNHEY and SVGAGI. CDR3 in DNA: TGTGCCAGCCGGGGGGCAGTTATCTCCTACAATGAGCAGTTCTTC. Amino acid sequence: CASRGAVISYNEQFF.

The V and J genes are TRBV7-9 and TRBJ2-2; 7 nucleotides agree with TRBD1. Germline V gene sequence: CDR1 SEHNR, CDR2 FQNEAQ (reference sequence). The CDR3 is made up of 17 amino acids. Trimming at V came to 3 bases and at J to 4 bases, leaving 11 bases not matched to a gene. The DNA of the CDR3 is TGTGCCAGCAGCTTGACGCTAGGGAACAGGGGCACCGGGGAGCTGTTTTTT. Its protein product is CASSLTLGNRGTGELFF.

This clone was seen only once. The chain recombines TRBV24-1 with TRBJ2-5; the match to TRBD1 covers 7 bases. Germline V lookup: CDR1 KGHDR, CDR2 SFDVKD. V lost 3 bases, J lost 5 bases, and 11 bases stayed unmatched. CDR3 length: 16 residues. CDR3 nucleotide sequence: TGTGCCACCAGTGATCACGACAGGGTTAAGGGGGAGACCCAGTACTTC. Amino acids: CATSDHDRVKGETQYF.

The gene calls are TRBV24-1 and TRBJ2-3; possible D gene TRBD1, 5 bases. The CDR3 is 17 amino acids. V dropped 2 bases and J dropped 3 bases, with 17 bases sitting between them. Germline CDR1 reads KGHDR; CDR2 reads SFDVKD. CDR3 sequence: CATSDYDSLLGTDTQYF. The CDR3 DNA is TGTGCCACCAGTGATTATGACAGTCTCCTGGGGACAGATACGCAGTATTTT.

The genes are TRBV6-5 and TRBJ1-6, with TRBD1 as a possible D gene (5 bases). CDR3 length equals 13 residues. With 8 bases removed from V and 3 bases from J, the gap between germline ends came to 8 bases. From germline, CDR1 is MNHEY and CDR2 SVGAGI. The CDR3 nucleotides read TGTGCCAGCCGGGGGAGCTATAATTCACCCCTCCACTTT. Amino acids: CASRGSYNSPLHF.

This chain uses TRBV6-5 with TRBJ1-4, with TRBD1 identical over 7 bases. Looked up from germline, CDR1 is MNHEY and CDR2 is SVGAGI. The CDR3 is 14 amino acids. V was pared by 10 bases and J by 3 bases, with 8 bases of the junction left unmatched. The CDR3: CATLGGLANEKLFF. The CDR3 DNA follows: TGTGCCACCCTAGGGGGCTTGGCTAATGAAAAACTGTTTTTT.

The J gene is TRBJ2-7, the V gene TRBV28; 15 bases align to TRBD2. J was trimmed by 0 bases and V by 1 base; bases with no gene match: 10. Germline assignment: CDR1 MDHEN and CDR2 SYDVKM. The CDR3 is made up of 20 amino acids. The CDR3 here is CASSLSLGLAGGSNSYEQYF. As DNA, the CDR3 is TGTGCCAGCAGTTTATCCTTGGGACTAGCGGGGGGCTCGAACTCCTACGAGCAGTACTTC.

This chain uses TRBV6-5 with TRBJ2-1, with D hard to call. The CDR3 consists of 15 residues. Germline V gene data show CDR1 as MNHEY and CDR2 as SVGAGI. The V gene lost 5 bases and the J gene lost 0 bases, with 11 bases spanning the gap. The CDR3 bases are TGTGCCAGCAGTCCGTTTACAAGCTCCTACAATGAGCAGTTCTTC. Translation gives CASSPFTSSYNEQFF.